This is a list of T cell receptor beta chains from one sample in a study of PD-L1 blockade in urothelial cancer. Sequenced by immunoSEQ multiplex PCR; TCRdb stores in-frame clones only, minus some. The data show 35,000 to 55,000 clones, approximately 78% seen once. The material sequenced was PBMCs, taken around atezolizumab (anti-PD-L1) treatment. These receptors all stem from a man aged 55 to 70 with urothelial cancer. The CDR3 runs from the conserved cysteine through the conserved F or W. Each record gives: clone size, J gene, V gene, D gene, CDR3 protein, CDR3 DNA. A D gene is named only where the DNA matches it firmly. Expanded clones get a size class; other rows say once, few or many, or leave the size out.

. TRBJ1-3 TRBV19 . CASSPSGVSGNTIYF TGTGCCAGTAGCCCCTCAGGGGTTTCTGGAAACACCATATATTTT
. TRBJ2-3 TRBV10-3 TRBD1 CAISESDRGGTDTQYF TGTGCCATCAGTGAATCTGACAGGGGTGGCACAGATACGCAGTATTTT
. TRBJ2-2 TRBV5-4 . CASSSAGVTNTGELFF TGTGCCAGCAGCTCAGCCGGGGTAACGAACACCGGGGAGCTGTTTTTT
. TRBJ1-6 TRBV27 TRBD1 CASRRGDRDNSPLHF TGTGCCAGCAGACGAGGGGACAGAGATAATTCACCCCTCCACTTT
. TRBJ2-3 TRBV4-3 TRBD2 CASSQDRTSGTDTQYF TGCGCCAGCAGCCAAGATAGGACTAGCGGCACAGATACGCAGTATTTT
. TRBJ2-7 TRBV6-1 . CASSEVQVYEQYF TGTGCCAGCAGTGAAGTTCAGGTCTACGAGCAGTACTTC
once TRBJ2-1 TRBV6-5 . CASSFTSGEQFF TGTGCCAGCAGTTTCACTAGTGGTGAGCAGTTCTTC
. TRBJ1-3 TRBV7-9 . CASSLGARGNTIYF TGTGCCAGCAGCTTAGGGGCGCGAGGAAACACCATATATTTT
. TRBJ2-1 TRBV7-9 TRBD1 CASSSPGQGYNEQFF TGTGCCAGCAGCTCGCCAGGACAGGGTTACAATGAGCAGTTCTTC
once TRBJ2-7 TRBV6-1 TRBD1 CASLRTGPPYEQYF TGTGCCAGCCTCCGGACAGGTCCTCCCTACGAGCAGTACTTC
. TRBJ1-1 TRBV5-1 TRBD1 CASSLGFRTGALLGDAFF TGCGCCAGCAGCTTGGGGTTTAGGACAGGGGCCTTGTTGGGGGATGCTTTCTTT
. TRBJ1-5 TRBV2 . CASSGAAKSNQPQHF TGTGCCAGCAGTGGGGCAGCCAAAAGCAATCAGCCCCAGCATTTT
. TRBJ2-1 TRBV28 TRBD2 CASSLFEGTRYNEQFF TGTGCCAGCAGTTTATTCGAAGGGACTAGGTACAATGAGCAGTTCTTC
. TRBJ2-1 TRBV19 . CASSIRGQGIQQFF TGTGCCAGTAGTATTAGGGGTCAGGGGATTCAGCAGTTCTTC
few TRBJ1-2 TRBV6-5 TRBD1 CASTRDSEANYGYTF TGTGCCAGCACTAGGGACAGTGAAGCTAACTATGGCTACACCTTC
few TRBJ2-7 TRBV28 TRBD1 CASSSTGTGGTDEQYF TGTGCCAGCAGTTCCACCGGGACAGGGGGTACAGACGAGCAGTACTTC
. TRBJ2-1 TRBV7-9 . CASTLGGGNEQFF TGTGCCAGCACCCTAGGAGGCGGGAATGAGCAGTTCTTC
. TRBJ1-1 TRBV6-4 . CASSEGRGNTEAFF TGTGCCAGCAGTGAAGGTAGGGGGAACACTGAAGCTTTCTTT
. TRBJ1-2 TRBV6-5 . CASSYGPGDTYGYTF TGTGCCAGCAGTTACGGTCCAGGGGACACCTATGGCTACACCTTC
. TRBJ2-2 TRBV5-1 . CASSLSRAPNTGELFF TGCGCCAGCAGCTTGAGCAGGGCGCCGAACACCGGGGAGCTGTTTTTT
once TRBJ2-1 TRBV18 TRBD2 CASSPKLAAGGLNEQFF TGTGCCAGCTCACCAAAACTAGCGGCTGGTGGACTCAATGAGCAGTTCTTC
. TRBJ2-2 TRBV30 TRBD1 CAWSANRDRMNTGELFF TGTGCCTGGAGTGCAAACCGGGACAGGATGAACACCGGGGAGCTGTTTTTT
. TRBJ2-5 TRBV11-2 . CASSLDRVGVETQYF TGTGCCAGCAGCTTAGATCGCGTAGGGGTGGAGACCCAGTACTTC
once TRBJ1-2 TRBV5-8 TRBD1 CASSLRTGGYGYTF TGTGCCAGCAGCTTGCGAACAGGGGGGTATGGCTACACCTTC
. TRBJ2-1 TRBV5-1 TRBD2 CASSPEVAGYNEQFF TGCGCCAGCAGCCCTGAAGTAGCGGGATACAATGAGCAGTTCTTC
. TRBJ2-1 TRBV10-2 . CASSESSISYNEQFF TGCGCCAGCAGTGAGTCGTCCATCTCCTACAATGAGCAGTTCTTC
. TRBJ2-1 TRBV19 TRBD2 CASSIQSGRVFDEQFF TGTGCCAGTAGTATTCAGAGCGGGAGGGTCTTTGATGAGCAGTTCTTC
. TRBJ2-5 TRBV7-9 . CASSLGMTGEGETQYF TGTGCCAGCAGCCTAGGGATGACGGGAGAGGGGGAGACCCAGTACTTC
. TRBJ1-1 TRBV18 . CASSPTAGKLNTEAFF TGTGCCAGCTCACCAACGGCAGGGAAATTGAACACTGAAGCTTTCTTT
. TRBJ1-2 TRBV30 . CAWSLEAGDGYTF TGTGCCTGGAGTCTGGAGGCCGGCGATGGCTACACCTTC
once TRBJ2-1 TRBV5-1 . CASSLAGESYNEQFF TGCGCCAGCAGCTTGGCGGGGGAATCCTACAATGAGCAGTTCTTC
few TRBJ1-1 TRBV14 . CASSLNRQLMNTEAFF TGTGCCAGCAGCCTAAACAGGCAACTGATGAACACTGAAGCTTTCTTT
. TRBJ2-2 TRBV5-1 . CASKGQGYTGELFF TGCGCCAGCAAGGGGCAGGGCTACACCGGGGAGCTGTTTTTT
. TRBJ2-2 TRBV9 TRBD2 CASSVGGSGITGELFF TGTGCCAGCAGCGTAGGAGGTAGCGGGATAACCGGGGAGCTGTTTTTT
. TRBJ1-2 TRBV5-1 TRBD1 CASSFMTGRLSYGYTF TGCGCCAGCAGCTTCATGACAGGGAGGTTAAGCTATGGCTACACCTTC
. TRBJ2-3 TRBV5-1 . CASRPTLTTDTQYF TGCGCCAGCAGGCCGACTCTAACCACAGATACGCAGTATTTT
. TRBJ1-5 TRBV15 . CATSSDPKGRFYSNQPQHF TGTGCCACCAGTAGCGACCCTAAAGGACGGTTCTATAGCAATCAGCCCCAGCATTTT
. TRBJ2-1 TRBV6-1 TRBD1 CASSAFRDRNEQFF TGTGCCAGCAGTGCGTTCCGGGACAGAAATGAGCAGTTCTTC
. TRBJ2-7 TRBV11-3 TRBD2 CASSLNLAGEQYF TGTGCCAGCAGCTTAAATCTAGCGGGCGAGCAGTACTTC
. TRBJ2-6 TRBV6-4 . CASSEGGGANVLTF TGTGCCAGCAGTGAGGGAGGTGGGGCCAACGTCCTGACTTTC
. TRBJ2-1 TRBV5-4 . CASSTRTIPTYNEQFF TGTGCCAGCAGCACCCGGACTATCCCTACCTACAATGAGCAGTTCTTC
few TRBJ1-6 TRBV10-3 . CAISESRASSYNSPLHF TGTGCCATCAGTGAGTCGAGGGCGAGCTCCTATAATTCACCCCTCCACTTT
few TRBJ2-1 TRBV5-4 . CASSLQGINNEQFF TGTGCCAGCAGCCTGCAGGGGATAAACAATGAGCAGTTCTTC
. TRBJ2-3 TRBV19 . CASSIMGSGTDTQYF TGTGCCAGTAGTATTATGGGTAGCGGCACAGATACGCAGTATTTT
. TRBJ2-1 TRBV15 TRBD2 CATSRDSGRAWDEQFF TGTGCCACCAGCAGAGATAGCGGGAGGGCATGGGATGAGCAGTTCTTC
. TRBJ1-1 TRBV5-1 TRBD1 CASSSTGGRTEAFF TGCGCCAGCAGCTCGACAGGGGGTCGGACTGAAGCTTTCTTT
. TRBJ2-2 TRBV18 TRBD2 CASSPGLAGVTGELFF TGTGCCAGCTCACCGGGACTAGCGGGAGTCACCGGGGAGCTGTTTTTT
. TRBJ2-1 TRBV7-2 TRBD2 CASSPETSGSYNEQFF TGTGCCAGCAGCCCAGAGACTAGCGGATCTTACAATGAGCAGTTCTTC
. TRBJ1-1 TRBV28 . CASSQGTRGENTEAFF TGTGCCAGCAGTCAGGGGACCCGAGGGGAGAACACTGAAGCTTTCTTT
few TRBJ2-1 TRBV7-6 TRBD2 CASTAGGPNEQFF TGTGCCAGCACGGCGGGAGGGCCGAATGAGCAGTTCTTC
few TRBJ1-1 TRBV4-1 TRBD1 CASSLEQGAKTEAFF TGCGCCAGCAGCCTAGAACAGGGGGCAAAAACTGAAGCTTTCTTT
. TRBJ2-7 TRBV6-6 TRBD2 CASSLSGTNLYEQYF TGTGCCAGCAGTCTTAGCGGGACTAATCTCTACGAGCAGTACTTC
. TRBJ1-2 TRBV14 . CASSQDRRNYGYTF TGTGCCAGCAGCCAAGATAGGAGGAACTATGGCTACACCTTC
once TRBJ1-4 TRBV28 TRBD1 CASSSAGTGNEKLFF TGTGCCAGCAGTTCCGCCGGGACAGGGAATGAAAAACTGTTTTTT
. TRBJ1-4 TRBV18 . CASSLRGDEKLFF TGTGCCAGCTCGCTCAGGGGCGACGAAAAACTGTTTTTT
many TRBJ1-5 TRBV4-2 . CASSPGGGGSRNQPQHF TGTGCCAGCAGCCCGGGAGGGGGAGGGAGTCGAAATCAGCCCCAGCATTTT
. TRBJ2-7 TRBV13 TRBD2 CASSPSAGGSYEQYF TGTGCCAGCAGCCCATCAGCGGGGGGATCCTACGAGCAGTACTTC
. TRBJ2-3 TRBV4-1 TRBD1 CASSPRGTGDHPDTQYF TGCGCCAGCAGCCCCCGGGGGACAGGGGACCACCCAGATACGCAGTATTTT